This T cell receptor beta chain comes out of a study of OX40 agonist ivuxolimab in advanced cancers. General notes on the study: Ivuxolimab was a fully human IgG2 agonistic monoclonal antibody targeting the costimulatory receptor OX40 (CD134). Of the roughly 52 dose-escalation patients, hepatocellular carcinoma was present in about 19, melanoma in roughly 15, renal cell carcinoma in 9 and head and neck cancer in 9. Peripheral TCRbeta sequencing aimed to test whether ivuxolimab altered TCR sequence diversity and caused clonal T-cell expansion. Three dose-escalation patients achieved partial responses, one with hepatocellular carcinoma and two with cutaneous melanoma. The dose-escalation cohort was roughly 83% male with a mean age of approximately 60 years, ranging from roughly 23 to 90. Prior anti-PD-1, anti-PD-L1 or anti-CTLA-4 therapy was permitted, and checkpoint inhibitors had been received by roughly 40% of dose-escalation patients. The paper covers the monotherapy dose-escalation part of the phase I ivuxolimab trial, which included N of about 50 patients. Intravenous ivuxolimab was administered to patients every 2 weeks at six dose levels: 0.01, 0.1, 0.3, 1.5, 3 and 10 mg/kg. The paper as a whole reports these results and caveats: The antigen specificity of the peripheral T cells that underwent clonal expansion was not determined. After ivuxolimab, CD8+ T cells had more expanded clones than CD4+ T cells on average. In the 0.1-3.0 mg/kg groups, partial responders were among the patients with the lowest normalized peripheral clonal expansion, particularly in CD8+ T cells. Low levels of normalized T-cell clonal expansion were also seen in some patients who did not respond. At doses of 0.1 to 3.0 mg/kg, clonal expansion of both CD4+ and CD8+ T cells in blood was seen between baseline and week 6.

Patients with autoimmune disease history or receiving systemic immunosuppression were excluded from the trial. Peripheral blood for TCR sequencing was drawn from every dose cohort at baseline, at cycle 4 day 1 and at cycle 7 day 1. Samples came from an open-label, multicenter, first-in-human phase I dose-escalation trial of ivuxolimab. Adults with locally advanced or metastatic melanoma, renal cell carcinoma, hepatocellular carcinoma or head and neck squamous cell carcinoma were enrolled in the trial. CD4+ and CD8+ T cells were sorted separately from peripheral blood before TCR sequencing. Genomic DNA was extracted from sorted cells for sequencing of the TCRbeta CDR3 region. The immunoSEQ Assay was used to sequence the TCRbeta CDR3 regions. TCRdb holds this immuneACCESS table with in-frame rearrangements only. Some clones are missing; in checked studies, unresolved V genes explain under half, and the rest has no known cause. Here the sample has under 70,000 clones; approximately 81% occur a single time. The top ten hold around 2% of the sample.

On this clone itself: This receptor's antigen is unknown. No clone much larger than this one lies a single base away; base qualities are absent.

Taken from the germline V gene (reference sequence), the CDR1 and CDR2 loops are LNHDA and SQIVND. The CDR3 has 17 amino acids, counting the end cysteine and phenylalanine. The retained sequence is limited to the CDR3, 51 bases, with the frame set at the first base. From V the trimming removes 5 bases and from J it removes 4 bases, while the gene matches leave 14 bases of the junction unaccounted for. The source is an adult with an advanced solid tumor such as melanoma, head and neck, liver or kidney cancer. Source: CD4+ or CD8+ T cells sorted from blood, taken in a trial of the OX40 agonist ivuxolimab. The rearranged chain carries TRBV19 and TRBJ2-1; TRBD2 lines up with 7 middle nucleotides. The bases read TGTGCCAGTAGTTCTGAGAGAGGGTCGCGGGGGTACAATGAGCAGTTCTTC. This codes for CASSSERGSRGYNEQFF.